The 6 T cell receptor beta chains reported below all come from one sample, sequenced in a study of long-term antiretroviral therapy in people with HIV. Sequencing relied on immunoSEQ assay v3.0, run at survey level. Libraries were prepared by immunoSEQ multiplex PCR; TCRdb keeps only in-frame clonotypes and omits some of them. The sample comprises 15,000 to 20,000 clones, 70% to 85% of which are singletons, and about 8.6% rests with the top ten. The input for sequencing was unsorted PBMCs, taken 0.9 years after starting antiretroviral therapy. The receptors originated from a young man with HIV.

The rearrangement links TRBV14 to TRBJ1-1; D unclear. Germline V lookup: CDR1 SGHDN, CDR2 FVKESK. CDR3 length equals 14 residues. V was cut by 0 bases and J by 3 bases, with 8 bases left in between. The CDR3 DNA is TGTGCCAGCAGCCAAGAGTGGATCGACACTGAAGCTTTCTTT. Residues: CASSQEWIDTEAFF.

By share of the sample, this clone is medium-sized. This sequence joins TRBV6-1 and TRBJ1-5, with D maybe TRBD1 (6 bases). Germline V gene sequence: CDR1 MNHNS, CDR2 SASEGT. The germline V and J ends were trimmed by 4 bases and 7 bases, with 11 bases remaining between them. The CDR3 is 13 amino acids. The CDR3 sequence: CASSVGAEQPQHF. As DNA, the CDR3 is TGTGCCAGCAGTGTGGGGGCCGAGCAGCCCCAGCATTTT.

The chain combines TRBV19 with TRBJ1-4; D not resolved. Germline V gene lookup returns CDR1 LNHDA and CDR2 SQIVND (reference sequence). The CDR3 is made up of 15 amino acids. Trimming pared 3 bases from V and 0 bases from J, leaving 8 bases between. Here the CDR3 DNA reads TGTGCCAGTAGTATGCGGACTGCAACTAATGAAAAACTGTTTTTT. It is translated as CASSMRTATNEKLFF.

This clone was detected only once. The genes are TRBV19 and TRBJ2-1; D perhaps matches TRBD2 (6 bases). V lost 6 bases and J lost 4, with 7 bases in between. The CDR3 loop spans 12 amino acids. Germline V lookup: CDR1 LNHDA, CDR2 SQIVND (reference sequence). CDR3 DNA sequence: TGTGCCAGTAGCGGGGGATACAATGAGCAGTTCTTC. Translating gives CASSGGYNEQFF.

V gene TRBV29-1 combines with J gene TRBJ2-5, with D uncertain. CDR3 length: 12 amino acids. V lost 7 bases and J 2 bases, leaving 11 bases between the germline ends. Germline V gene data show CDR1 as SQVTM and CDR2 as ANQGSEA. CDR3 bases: TGCAGCGCTGTTCCTCCTCAAGAGACCCAGTACTTC. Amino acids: CSAVPPQETQYF.

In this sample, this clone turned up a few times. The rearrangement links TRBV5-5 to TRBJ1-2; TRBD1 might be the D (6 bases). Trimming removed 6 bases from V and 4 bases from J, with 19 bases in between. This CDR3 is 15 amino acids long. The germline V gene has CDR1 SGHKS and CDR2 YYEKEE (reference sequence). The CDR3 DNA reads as TGTGCCAGCACCCGGCCGGGGGGCCACCTCTATGGCTACACCTTC. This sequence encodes CASTRPGGHLYGYTF.